This passage covers 16 T cell receptor beta chains from one sample sequenced in a study of beta chain features in type 1 diabetes (dated by TCRdb to between 2017 and 2018). The study at large found these results: In all four CD4+ subsets, TCRB CDR3 length was moderately but significantly shorter in type 1 diabetes patients.

The antigens these receptors bind are not known. The receptor library was made with the immunoSEQ multiplex PCR assay. All of the isolated RNA was reverse transcribed with the High Capacity cDNA Reverse Transcription Kit, so expressed TCRB transcripts were sequenced. Here the immuneACCESS table is served through TCRdb, limited to in-frame sequences with V and J called. Missing clones are a known gap in these copies; in checked studies unresolved V genes cover under half, and the rest lacks a known reason. The sample table shows roughly 100,000 clones, and over 25% are seen once. The ten largest clones represent 0.5% to 0.6% of the sample. The sequencing sample was made of central memory CD4+ T cells from blood. The source of these receptors is a woman under 30 with type 1 diabetes.

This chain connects TRBV27 to TRBJ2-7; no firm D call. In germline, CDR1 is MNHEY, CDR2 SMNVEV (reference sequence). This CDR3 is 15 amino acids long. Trimming left V 2 bases short and J 0 bases short, with 11 bases between. CDR3 in DNA: TGTGCCAGCAGTTTAAAGGCATCAGGCTCCTACGAGCAGTACGTC. It encodes CASSLKASGSYEQYV.

The chain has TRBV5-5 and TRBJ1-5; 7 nucleotides line up with TRBD1. This CDR3 has 15 residues. V dropped 2 bases and J dropped 1; count of bases not matched to a gene: 3. Germline loops: CDR1 SGHKS, CDR2 YYEKEE (reference sequence). The CDR3 sequence: CASSFLQGSNQPQHF. The CDR3 DNA follows: TGTGCCAGCAGCTTCTTACAGGGGAGCAATCAGCCCCAGCATTTT. The full variable domain, rest sourced from reference TRBV5-5 and TRBJ1-5, is DAGVTQSPTHLIKTRGQQVTLRCSPISGHKSVSWYQQVLGQGPQFIFQYYEKEERGRGNFPDRFSARQFPNYSSELNVNALLLGDSALYLCASSFLQGSNQPQHFGDGTRLSIL.

For the CDR3, the DNA is TGTGCCAGCGCCAGCGGGAGTACAGATACGCAGTATTTT. Residues: CASASGSTDTQYF. The chain carries TRBV28 and TRBJ2-3; 8 nucleotides line up with TRBD2. The CDR3 extends over 13 amino acids. V trimming: 8 bases; J trimming: 3 bases; junction bases outside the gene matches: 4. Germline V gene lookup returns CDR1 MDHEN and CDR2 SYDVKM.

V and J are TRBV10-3 and TRBJ2-3; D perhaps matches TRBD1 (5 bases). The CDR3 is 13 residues long. Trimming took off 6 bases at V and 7 bases at J, with 14 bases between the two ends. CDR1 and CDR2 from the germline V gene are ENHRY and SYGVKD. The CDR3 region has the DNA TGTGCCATCAGGGGCTTGGACATTAATACGCAGTATTTT. Translating it yields CAIRGLDINTQYF.

The genes are TRBV18 and TRBJ2-1; D may be TRBD1 (5 bases). Germline loops: CDR1 KGHSH, CDR2 LQKENI. The CDR3 extends over 12 amino acids. Trimming took 1 base from V and 10 from J, leaving 8 bases between them. The CDR3 DNA reads TGTGCCAGCTCACCACGGGCAGGGGAGCAGTTCTTC. Its protein is CASSPRAGEQFF.

A single count supports this clone. The chain links TRBV19 to TRBJ1-1; TRBD1 matches at 8 bases. Germline loops: CDR1 LNHDA, CDR2 SQIVND (reference sequence). This CDR3 has 14 residues. V was clipped by 2 bases and J by 1 base; unmatched bases: 0. The CDR3 here is CASSIQGANTEAFF. The CDR3 DNA reads as TGTGCCAGTAGTATACAGGGGGCGAACACTGAAGCTTTCTTT.

The chain has TRBV5-6 and TRBJ2-1, with 9 bases lining up with TRBD2. V was pared by 1 base and J by 0 bases, with 5 bases of the junction left unmatched. The germline V gene has CDR1 SGHDT and CDR2 YYEEEE. This CDR3 spans 17 amino acids. In nucleotides, the CDR3 is TGTGCCAGCAGCTTGAGGCGGGAGGGGAGCTCCTACAATGAGCAGTTCTTC. This codes for CASSLRREGSSYNEQFF.

This clone was seen a few times. This rearrangement joins TRBV28 to TRBJ1-2, with TRBD1 identical over 9 bases. The CDR3 has 12 residues. V lost 6 bases to trimming and J lost 8 bases; unmatched junction nucleotides: 4. Germline V gene data show CDR1 as MDHEN and CDR2 as SYDVKM. Here the CDR3 reads CASRGDRAGYTF. The DNA for the CDR3 is TGTGCCAGCAGAGGGGACAGGGCGGGCTACACCTTC.

This clone turned up a few times. The chain links TRBV7-2 to TRBJ1-1, with TRBD1 matching over 7 bases. The CDR3 covers 14 residues. With 3 bases clipped from V and 7 bases from J, the junction kept 8 bases outside the gene matches. In germline, CDR1 is SGHTA, CDR2 FQGNSA. CDR3 nucleotide sequence: TGTGCCAGCAGCTTGGGACAGAGCTCGATTGAAGCTTTCTTT. Translation: CASSLGQSSIEAFF.

This chain uses TRBV6-1 with TRBJ2-5; 8 bases agree with TRBD2. The V segment lost 8 bases and the J segment 5 bases; nucleotides outside the gene matches: 10. CDR1 is MNHNS and CDR2 is SASEGT in the germline V gene. The CDR3 contains 14 residues. The CDR3 here is CASHLRGEGETQYF. CDR3 bases: TGTGCCAGCCATCTGCGGGGGGAGGGGGAGACCCAGTACTTC.

CDR3 in DNA: TGTGCCAGCAGTTTAAAGGCAGGGGGCACCTACGAGCAGTACGTC. The encoded protein is CASSLKAGGTYEQYV. The chain is built from TRBV27 and TRBJ2-7; 8 positions agree with TRBD1. After removal of 2 bases from V and 2 bases from J, the junction contained 5 bases not matched to a gene. Looked up from germline, CDR1 is MNHEY and CDR2 is SMNVEV (reference sequence). CDR3 length: 15 residues.

This clone was seen more than once but under ten times. The V and J genes are TRBV7-2 and TRBJ2-1, with a weak D call TRBD1 (5 bases). V gave up 6 bases and J gave up 5 bases, with 17 bases separating them. The CDR3 covers 15 residues. CDR1 is SGHTA and CDR2 is FQGNSA in the germline V gene. The CDR3 DNA sequence: TGTGCCAGCAGGTCGACGGCAGGGCGCCACAATGAGCAGTTCTTC. Translation gives CASRSTAGRHNEQFF.

The genes are TRBV9 and TRBJ1-1; 8 nucleotides align to TRBD1. With 1 base clipped from V and 5 bases from J, the junction kept 10 bases outside the gene matches. The germline gives CDR1 SGDLS, CDR2 YYNGEE. The CDR3 is made up of 16 amino acids. For the CDR3, the DNA is TGTGCCAGCAGCGTACGGGACAGGTACATTCCTACTGAAGCTTTCTTT. Translation: CASSVRDRYIPTEAFF.

The chain joins TRBV11-3 to TRBJ1-2; no firm D call. Trimming took 1 base from V and 8 from J, leaving 14 bases between them. CDR1 is SGHNT and CDR2 is YENEEA in the germline V gene. The CDR3 is made up of 14 amino acids. The CDR3 loop reads CASSLGEPTRGYTF. The CDR3 nucleotides are TGTGCCAGCAGCTTAGGAGAACCCACTCGGGGCTACACCTTC.

This chain joins TRBV11-3 and TRBJ2-1; D possibly corresponds to TRBD2 (5 bases). The CDR3 has 12 amino acids. Per the germline V gene, CDR1 is SGHNT and CDR2 is YENEEA. Trimming shortened V by 6 bases and J by 3 bases, and 6 bases separated the two germline ends. CDR3 sequence: CASSRGYNEQFF. In DNA form, the CDR3 reads TGTGCCAGCAGTCGGGGCTACAATGAGCAGTTCTTC.

V usage is TRBV7-7 and J usage is TRBJ2-1, with 8 bases matching TRBD2. Unmatched junction bases numbered 2, after V lost 2 bases and J lost 2 bases. CDR1 is SSHAT and CDR2 is FNYEAQ in the germline V gene (reference sequence). This CDR3 is built from 15 residues. CDR3 in amino acids: CASSLRREAYNEQFF. In DNA form, the CDR3 reads TGTGCCAGCAGCTTACGGCGGGAGGCCTACAATGAGCAGTTCTTC.